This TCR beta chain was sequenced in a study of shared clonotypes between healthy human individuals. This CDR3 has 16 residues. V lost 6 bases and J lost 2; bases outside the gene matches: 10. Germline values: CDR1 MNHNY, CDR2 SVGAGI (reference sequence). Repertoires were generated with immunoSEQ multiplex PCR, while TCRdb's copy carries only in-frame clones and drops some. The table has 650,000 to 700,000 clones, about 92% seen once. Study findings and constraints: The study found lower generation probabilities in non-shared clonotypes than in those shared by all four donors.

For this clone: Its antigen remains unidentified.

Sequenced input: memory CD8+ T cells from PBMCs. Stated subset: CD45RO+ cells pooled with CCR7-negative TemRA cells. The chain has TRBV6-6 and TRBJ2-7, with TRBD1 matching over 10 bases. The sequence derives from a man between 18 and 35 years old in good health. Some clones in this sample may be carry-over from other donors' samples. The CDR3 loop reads CASSLSGQGIPYEQYF. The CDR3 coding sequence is TGTGCCAGCAGCCTATCGGGACAGGGGATTCCCTACGAGCAGTACTTC.